The 2 T cell receptor beta chains presented below share a single source sample, sequenced in a study of neurological immune-mediated disorders. TCRdb reprocessed the 5' RACE reads with MiXCR, giving one entry per CDR3 protein. Found here are 65,000 to 85,000 distinct CDR3 sequences, about 3% of them singletons; the top ten hold 4.5% to 6.5%. The sample was PBMCs. These receptors were obtained from a woman aged 45 to 65 with multiple sclerosis.

This clonotype was counted many times. The gene calls are TRBV5-1 and TRBJ1-2, with 11 positions matching TRBD1. This CDR3 is 15 amino acids long. J lost 2 bases, V lost 4 bases, and 4 bases had no gene match. Germline CDR1 is SGHRS and CDR2 is YFSETQ. The CDR3: CASSTGQGANYGYTF. The CDR3 bases are TGCGCCAGCAGCACCGGACAGGGGGCAAACTATGGCTACACCTTC.

The table lists this clonotype with many counts. This sequence joins TRBV6-5 and TRBJ1-3; D call uncertain. The CDR3 covers 14 residues. The V end was cut by 10 bases, the J end by 4 bases, with 17 bases between. CDR1 and CDR2 from the germline V gene are MNHEY and SVGAGI. In DNA form, the CDR3 reads TGTGCCACCTTCTCAAGACACCTCGGAAACACCATATATTTT. Amino acids: CATFSRHLGNTIYF.